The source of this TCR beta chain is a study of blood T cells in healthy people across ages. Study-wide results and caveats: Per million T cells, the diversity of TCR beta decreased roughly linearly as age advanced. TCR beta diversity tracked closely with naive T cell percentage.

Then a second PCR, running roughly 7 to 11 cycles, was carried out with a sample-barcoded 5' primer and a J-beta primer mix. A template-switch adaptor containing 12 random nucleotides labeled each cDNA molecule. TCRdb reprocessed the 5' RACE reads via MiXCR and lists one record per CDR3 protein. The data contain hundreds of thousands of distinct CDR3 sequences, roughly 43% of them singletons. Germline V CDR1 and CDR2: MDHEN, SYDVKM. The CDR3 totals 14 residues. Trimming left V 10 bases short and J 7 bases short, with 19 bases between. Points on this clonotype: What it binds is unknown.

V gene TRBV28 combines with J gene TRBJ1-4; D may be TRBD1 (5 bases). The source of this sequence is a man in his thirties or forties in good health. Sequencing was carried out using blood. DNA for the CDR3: TGTGCCACCTCCCAGGGCGCCCTAGGTGAAAAACTGTTTTTT. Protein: CATSQGALGEKLFF.